This T cell receptor (beta chain) was documented in a study of T cell responses to AZD1222 COVID-19 vaccine. With respect to this clone: What it binds is unknown.

V lost 6 bases to trimming and J lost 3 bases, with 14 bases between them. Germline assignment: CDR1 MDHEN and CDR2 SYDVKM. The CDR3 spans 14 residues. Using immunoSEQ multiplex PCR, the repertoire was profiled, and TCRdb retains in-frame clones only, with some absent. The sample holds tens of thousands of clones, 86% seen once. The study, taken as a whole, reports: Samples come after the peak T cell response, not at day 14. The study reported that nearly half of spike-specific TCRs target unmutated variant regions. Baseline antibody screening turned up just a handful of seropositive AZD1222 recipients.

The specimen comprised peripheral blood, sampled on day 0 of AZD1222 vaccination. This chain uses TRBV28 with TRBJ1-2; D is unresolved. The TCR originated in an adult in good health. In nucleotides, the CDR3 is TGTGCCAGCAGCGGAGGACGGGGAGACTATGGCTACACCTTC. This codes for CASSGGRGDYGYTF.